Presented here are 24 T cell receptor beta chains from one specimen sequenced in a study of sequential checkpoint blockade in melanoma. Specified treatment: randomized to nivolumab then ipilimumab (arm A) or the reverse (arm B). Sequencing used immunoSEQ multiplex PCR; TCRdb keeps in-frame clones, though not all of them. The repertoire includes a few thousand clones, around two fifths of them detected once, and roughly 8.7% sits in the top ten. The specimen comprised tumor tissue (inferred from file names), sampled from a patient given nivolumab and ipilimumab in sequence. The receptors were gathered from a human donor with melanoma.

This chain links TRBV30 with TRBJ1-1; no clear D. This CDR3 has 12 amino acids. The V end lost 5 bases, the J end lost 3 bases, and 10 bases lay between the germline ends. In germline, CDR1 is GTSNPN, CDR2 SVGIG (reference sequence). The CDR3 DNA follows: TGTGCCTGGGGAAGGCTGGACACTGAAGCTTTCTTT. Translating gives CAWGRLDTEAFF.

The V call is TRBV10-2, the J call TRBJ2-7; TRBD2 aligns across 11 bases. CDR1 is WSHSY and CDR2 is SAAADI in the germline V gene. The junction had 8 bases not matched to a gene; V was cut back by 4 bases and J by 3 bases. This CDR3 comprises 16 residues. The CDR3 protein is CASSGDGTSGFYEQYF. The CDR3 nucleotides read TGCGCCAGCAGTGGAGATGGGACTAGCGGTTTCTACGAGCAGTACTTC.

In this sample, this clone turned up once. The DNA for the CDR3 is TGTGCCAGTAGTATAGTGGGGACAGGGATTTTGCTTCAGTACTTC. Translating gives CASSIVGTGILLQYF. This chain links TRBV19 with TRBJ2-4, with 9 bases identical to TRBD1. J was trimmed by 11 bases and V by 1 base; bases with no gene match: 9. Germline assignment: CDR1 LNHDA and CDR2 SQIVND (reference sequence). This CDR3 has 15 residues.

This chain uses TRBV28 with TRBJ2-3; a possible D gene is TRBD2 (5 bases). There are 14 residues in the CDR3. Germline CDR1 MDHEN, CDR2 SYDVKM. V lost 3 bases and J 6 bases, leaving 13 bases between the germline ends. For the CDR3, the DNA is TGTGCCAGCAGTTTCGGGCAGCGGTTCGATACGCAGTATTTT. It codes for CASSFGQRFDTQYF.

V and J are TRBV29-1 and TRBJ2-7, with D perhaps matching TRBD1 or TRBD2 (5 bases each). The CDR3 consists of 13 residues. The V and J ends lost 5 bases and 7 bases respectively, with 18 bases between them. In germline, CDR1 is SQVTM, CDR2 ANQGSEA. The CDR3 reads CSVRGDPFGEQYF. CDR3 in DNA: TGCAGCGTTAGGGGAGATCCCTTCGGGGAGCAGTACTTC.

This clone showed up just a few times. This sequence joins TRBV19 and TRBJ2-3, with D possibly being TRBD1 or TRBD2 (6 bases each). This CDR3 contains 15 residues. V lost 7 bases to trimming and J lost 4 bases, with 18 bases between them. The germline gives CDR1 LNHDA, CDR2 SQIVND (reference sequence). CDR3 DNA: TGTGCCAGTACGAGGACGGGGGCGCGGGCAGATACGCAGTATTTT. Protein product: CASTRTGARADTQYF.

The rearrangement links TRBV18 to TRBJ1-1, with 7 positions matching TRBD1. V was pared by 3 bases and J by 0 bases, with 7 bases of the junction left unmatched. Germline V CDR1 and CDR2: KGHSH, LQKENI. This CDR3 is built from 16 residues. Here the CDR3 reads CASSPRTTGVNTEAFF. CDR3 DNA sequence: TGTGCCAGCTCACCTCGGACTACAGGGGTGAACACTGAAGCTTTCTTT.

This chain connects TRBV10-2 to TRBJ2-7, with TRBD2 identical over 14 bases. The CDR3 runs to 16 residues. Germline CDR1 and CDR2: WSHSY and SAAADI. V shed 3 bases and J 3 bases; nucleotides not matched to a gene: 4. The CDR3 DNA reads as TGCGCCAGCAGTGAAGGACTAGCGGGGGGTTACTACGAGCAGTACTTC. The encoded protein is CASSEGLAGGYYEQYF.

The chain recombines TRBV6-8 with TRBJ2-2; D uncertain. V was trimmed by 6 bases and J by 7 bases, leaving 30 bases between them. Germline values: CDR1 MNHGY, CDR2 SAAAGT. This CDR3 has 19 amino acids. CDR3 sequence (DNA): TGTGCCAGCAGCCAACCTTACCCCGGACCAGGTGGAATTTACGGGGAGCTGTTTTTT. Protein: CASSQPYPGPGGIYGELFF.

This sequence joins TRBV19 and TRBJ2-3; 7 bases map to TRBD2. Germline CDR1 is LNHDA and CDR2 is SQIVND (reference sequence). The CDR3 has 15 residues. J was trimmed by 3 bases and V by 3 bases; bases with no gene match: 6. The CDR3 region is CASSIGKRETDTQYF. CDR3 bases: TGTGCCAGTAGTATTGGCAAGCGGGAAACAGATACGCAGTATTTT.

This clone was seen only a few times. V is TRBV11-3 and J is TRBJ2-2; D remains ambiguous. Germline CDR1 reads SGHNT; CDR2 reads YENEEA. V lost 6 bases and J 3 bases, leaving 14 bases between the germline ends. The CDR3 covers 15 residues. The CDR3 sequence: CASRQQVGYTGELFF. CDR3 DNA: TGTGCCAGCAGACAGCAGGTCGGCTACACCGGGGAGCTGTTTTTT.

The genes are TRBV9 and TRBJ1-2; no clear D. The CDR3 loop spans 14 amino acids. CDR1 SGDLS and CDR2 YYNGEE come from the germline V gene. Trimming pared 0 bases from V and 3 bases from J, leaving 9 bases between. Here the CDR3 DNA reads TGTGCCAGCAGCGTAGAGGGTCCCTACTATGGCTACACCTTC. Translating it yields CASSVEGPYYGYTF.

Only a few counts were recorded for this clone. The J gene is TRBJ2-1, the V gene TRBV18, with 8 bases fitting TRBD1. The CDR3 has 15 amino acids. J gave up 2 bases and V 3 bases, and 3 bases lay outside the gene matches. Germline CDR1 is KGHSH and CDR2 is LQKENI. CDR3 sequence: CASSPDRVPYNEQFF. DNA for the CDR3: TGTGCCAGCTCACCGGACAGGGTCCCCTACAATGAGCAGTTCTTC.

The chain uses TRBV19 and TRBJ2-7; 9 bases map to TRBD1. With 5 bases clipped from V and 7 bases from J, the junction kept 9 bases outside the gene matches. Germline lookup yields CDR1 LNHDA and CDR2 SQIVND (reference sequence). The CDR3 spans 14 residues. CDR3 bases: TGTGCCAGTAGTCCCGGGACAGGGACCAGTGAGCAGTACTTC. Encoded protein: CASSPGTGTSEQYF.

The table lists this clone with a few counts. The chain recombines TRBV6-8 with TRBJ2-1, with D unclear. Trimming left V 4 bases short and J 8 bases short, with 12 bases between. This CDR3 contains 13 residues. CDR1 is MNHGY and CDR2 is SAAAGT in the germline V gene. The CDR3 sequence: CASSWLLRDEQFF. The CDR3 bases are TGTGCCAGCAGTTGGCTTCTCCGGGATGAGCAGTTCTTC.

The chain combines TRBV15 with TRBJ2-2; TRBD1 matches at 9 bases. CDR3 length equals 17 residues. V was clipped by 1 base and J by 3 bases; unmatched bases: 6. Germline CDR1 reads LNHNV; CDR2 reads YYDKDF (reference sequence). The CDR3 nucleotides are TGTGCCACCAGCAGAGCAAACAGGGGGCTCGACACCGGGGAGCTGTTTTTT. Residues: CATSRANRGLDTGELFF.

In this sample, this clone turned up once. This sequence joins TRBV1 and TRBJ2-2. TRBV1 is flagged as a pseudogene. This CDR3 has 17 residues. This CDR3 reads CTSSQDRRATNTGELFF. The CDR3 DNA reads TGCACCAGCAGCCAAGATCGACGGGCCACGAACACCGGGGAGCTGTTTTTT.

CDR3: CASSVEGNGGNTIYF. The CDR3 DNA sequence: TGTGCCAGCAGCGTAGAGGGGAATGGGGGAAACACCATATATTTT. The J gene is TRBJ1-3, the V gene TRBV9; D might be TRBD1 (5 bases). The CDR3 loop spans 15 amino acids. Trimming removed 0 bases from V and 4 bases from J, with 11 bases in between. Germline loops: CDR1 SGDLS, CDR2 YYNGEE.

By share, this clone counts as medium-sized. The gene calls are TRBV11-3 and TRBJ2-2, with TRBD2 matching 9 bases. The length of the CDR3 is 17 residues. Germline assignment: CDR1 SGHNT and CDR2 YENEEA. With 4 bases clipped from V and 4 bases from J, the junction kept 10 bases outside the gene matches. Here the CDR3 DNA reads TGTGCCAGCAGCTCCTTGTTAGCGGGGGACACCACCGGGGAGCTGTTTTTT. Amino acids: CASSSLLAGDTTGELFF.

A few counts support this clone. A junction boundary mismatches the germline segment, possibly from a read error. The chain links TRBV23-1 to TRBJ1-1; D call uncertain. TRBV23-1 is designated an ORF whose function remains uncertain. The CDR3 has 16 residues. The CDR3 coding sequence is TGCGCCAGCAGCCAATTGGAGGGATCCGGGTTCACTGAAGCTTTCTTT. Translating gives CASSQLEGSGFTEAFF.

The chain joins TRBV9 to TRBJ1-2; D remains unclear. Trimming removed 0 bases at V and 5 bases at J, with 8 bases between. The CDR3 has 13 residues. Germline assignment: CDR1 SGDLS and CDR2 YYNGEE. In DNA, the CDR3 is TGTGCCAGCAGCGTAGGCACAGAATATGGCTACACCTTC. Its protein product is CASSVGTEYGYTF.

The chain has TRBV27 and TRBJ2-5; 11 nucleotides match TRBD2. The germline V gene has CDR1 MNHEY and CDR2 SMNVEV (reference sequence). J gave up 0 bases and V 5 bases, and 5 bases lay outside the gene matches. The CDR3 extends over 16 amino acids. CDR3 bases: TGTGCCAGCAGTCCCTTGACTAGCGGGGACCAAGAGACCCAGTACTTC. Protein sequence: CASSPLTSGDQETQYF.

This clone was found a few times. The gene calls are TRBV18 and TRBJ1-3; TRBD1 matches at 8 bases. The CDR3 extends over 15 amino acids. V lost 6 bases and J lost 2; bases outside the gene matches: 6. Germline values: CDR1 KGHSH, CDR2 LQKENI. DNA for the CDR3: TGTGCCAGCTCGGGGGGACAGGCGGCTGGAAACACCATATATTTT. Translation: CASSGGQAAGNTIYF. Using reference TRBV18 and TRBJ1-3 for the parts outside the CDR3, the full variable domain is NAGVMQNPRHLVRRRGQEARLRCSPMKGHSHVYWYRQLPEEGLKFMVYLQKENIIDESGMPKERFSAEFPKEGPSILRIQQVVRGDSAAYFCASSGGQAAGNTIYFGEGSWLTVV.

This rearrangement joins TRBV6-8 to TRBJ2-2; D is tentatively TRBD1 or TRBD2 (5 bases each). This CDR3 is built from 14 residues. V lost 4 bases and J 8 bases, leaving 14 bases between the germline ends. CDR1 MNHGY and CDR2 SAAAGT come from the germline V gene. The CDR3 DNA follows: TGTGCCAGCAGTTCAGTACCGGGGACGGGGGAGCTGTTTTTT. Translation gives CASSSVPGTGELFF.